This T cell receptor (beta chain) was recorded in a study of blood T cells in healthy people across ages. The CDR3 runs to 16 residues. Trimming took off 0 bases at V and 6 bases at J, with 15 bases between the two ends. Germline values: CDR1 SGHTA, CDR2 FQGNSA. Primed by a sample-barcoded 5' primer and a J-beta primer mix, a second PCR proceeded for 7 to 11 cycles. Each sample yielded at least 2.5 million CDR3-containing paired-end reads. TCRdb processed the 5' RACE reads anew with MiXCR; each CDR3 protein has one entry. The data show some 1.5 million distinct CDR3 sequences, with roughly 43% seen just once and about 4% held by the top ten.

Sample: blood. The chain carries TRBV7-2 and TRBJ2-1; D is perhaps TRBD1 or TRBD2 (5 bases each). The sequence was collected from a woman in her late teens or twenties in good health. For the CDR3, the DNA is TGTGCCAGCAGCTTAGCGGGGGTCCTCACCGGCAATGAGCAGTTCTTC. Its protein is CASSLAGVLTGNEQFF.